Each of the 21 T cell receptor beta chains below was sequenced from the same sample in a study of blood T cell repertoires in COVID-19. TCRdb's copy holds only in-frame clones and misses some; the assay was immunoSEQ multiplex PCR. This sample has approximately 290,000 clones, with just over 90% found just once. The specimen was peripheral blood. These receptors all come from a young woman with COVID-19, enrolled during active disease.

The chain has TRBV7-2 and TRBJ2-1; TRBD2 agrees at 8 bases. Per the germline V gene, CDR1 is SGHTA and CDR2 is FQGNSA. The CDR3 extends over 17 amino acids. With 6 bases clipped from V and 1 base from J, the junction kept 11 bases outside the gene matches. CDR3 nucleotide sequence: TGTGCCAGCAGGAGCGGGCGGGGGGCAGGATCCTACAATGAGCAGTTCTTC. Amino acid sequence: CASRSGRGAGSYNEQFF. The full variable domain, in which reference TRBV7-2 and TRBJ2-1 provide the parts outside the CDR3, is GAGVSQSPSNKVTEKGKDVELRCDPISGHTALYWYRQSLGQGLEFLIYFQGNSAPDKSGLPSDRFSAERTGGSVSTLTIQRTQQEDSAVYLCASRSGRGAGSYNEQFFGPGTRLTVL.

The chain is built from TRBV15 and TRBJ2-3; no definite D call. Per germline, CDR1 LNHNV and CDR2 YYDKDF (reference sequence). V dropped 4 bases and J dropped 1 base, with 9 bases sitting between them. The CDR3 runs 14 residues. CDR3 residues: CATSTFQGTDTQYF. CDR3 in DNA: TGTGCCACCAGCACGTTTCAGGGCACAGATACGCAGTATTTT.

The chain carries TRBV5-1 and TRBJ2-7; TRBD1 matches at 9 bases. Trimming took 2 bases from V and 7 from J; bases not matched to a gene: 10. The length of the CDR3 is 15 residues. CDR1 is SGHRS and CDR2 is YFSETQ in the germline V gene. CDR3 DNA sequence: TGCGCCAGCAGCTTAACCGGGACAGGGACTTTTGAGCAGTACTTC. Translated: CASSLTGTGTFEQYF.

The rearrangement links TRBV7-9 to TRBJ2-7, with 7 bases that match TRBD2. The J segment lost 5 bases and the V segment lost 5 bases, leaving 6 bases of the junction unmatched. This CDR3 is 13 amino acids long. The germline V gene encodes CDR1 SEHNR and CDR2 FQNEAQ (reference sequence). As DNA, the CDR3 is TGTGCCAGCAGCATTAGCGGGTCAAACGAGCAGTACTTC. Translating it yields CASSISGSNEQYF.

The V and J genes are TRBV15 and TRBJ1-5; no firm D call. In germline, CDR1 is LNHNV, CDR2 YYDKDF (reference sequence). V was clipped by 0 bases and J by 4 bases, with 10 bases between them. The CDR3 runs to 15 residues. The CDR3 DNA reads TGTGCCACCAGCAGAGATGGCGGGCCGAATCAGCCCCAGCATTTT. Residues: CATSRDGGPNQPQHF.

The genes are TRBV18 and TRBJ1-5; D is unresolved. The CDR3 runs 12 residues. Germline CDR1 KGHSH, CDR2 LQKENI. V lost 6 bases to trimming and J lost 5 bases, with 8 bases between them. CDR3 protein: CASSLYDQPQHF. In nucleotides, the CDR3 is TGTGCCAGCTCCCTATATGATCAGCCCCAGCATTTT.

The chain couples TRBV6-5 to TRBJ2-1, with TRBD2 as a possible D gene (6 bases). V lost 6 bases and J 5 bases, leaving 11 bases between the germline ends. The CDR3 consists of 13 residues. Looked up from germline, CDR1 is MNHEY and CDR2 is SVGAGI. CDR3 DNA sequence: TGTGCCAGCAGGGGACTTGTGAACAATGAGCAGTTCTTC. Protein sequence: CASRGLVNNEQFF.

The gene calls are TRBV25-1 and TRBJ2-5, with D tentatively TRBD1 (5 bases). V was clipped by 1 base and J by 1 base, with 13 bases between them. This CDR3 contains 16 residues. CDR1 is MGHDK, CDR2 SYGVNS, per germline. The CDR3 loop reads CASSELGGAPQETQYF. CDR3 coding DNA: TGTGCCAGCAGTGAATTGGGTGGGGCCCCCCAAGAGACCCAGTACTTC.

The gene calls are TRBV24-1 and TRBJ2-1, with 11 nucleotides matching TRBD2. The V segment lost 4 bases and the J segment 3 bases; nucleotides outside the gene matches: 4. The CDR3 totals 16 residues. Germline V CDR1 and CDR2: KGHDR, SFDVKD. CDR3 sequence: CATSDRLAGNYNEQFF. The CDR3 bases are TGTGCCACCAGTGACCGACTAGCGGGGAACTACAATGAGCAGTTCTTC.

The J gene is TRBJ2-1, the V gene TRBV11-2; 12 bases map to TRBD2. V shed 2 bases, J shed 7 bases, and the junction held 6 bases outside the gene matches. The CDR3 consists of 16 residues. The V gene's germline CDR1 is SGHAT and CDR2 FQNNGV. CDR3 residues: CASSLLAGTSGNEQFF. DNA for the CDR3: TGTGCCAGCAGCTTATTGGCCGGGACTAGCGGGAATGAGCAGTTCTTC.

This chain links TRBV3-1 (or the pseudogene TRBV3-2) with TRBJ1-4, with D hard to call. V lost 0 bases and J 13 bases, leaving 21 bases between the germline ends. CDR3 length equals 16 residues. CDR1 is LGHDT and CDR2 is YNNKEL in the germline V gene (reference sequence). The CDR3 bases are TGTGCCAGCAGCCAAGAATCGCTCTTGGGCTTAAGTGGACTGTTTTTT. This sequence encodes CASSQESLLGLSGLFF.

The chain joins TRBV27 to TRBJ1-5; D might be TRBD1 (6 bases). Deletions cut 2 bases from V and 6 bases from J, with 11 bases between. The CDR3 loop spans 14 amino acids. CDR1 MNHEY and CDR2 SMNVEV come from the germline V gene (reference sequence). Written as DNA, the CDR3 is TGTGCCAGCAGTTTAGGGGGGGCAGGTCAGCCCCAGCATTTT. This gives the protein CASSLGGAGQPQHF.

The chain recombines TRBV9 with TRBJ2-5; D perhaps matches TRBD2 (5 bases). Germline CDR1 and CDR2: SGDLS and YYNGEE. Between the trimmed V and J ends, which lost 0 bases and 1 base, there was a span of 10 bases. The length of the CDR3 is 15 residues. The CDR3 DNA follows: TGTGCCAGCAGCGTAGGAGGAGGAGCCCAAGAGACCCAGTACTTC. Translating gives CASSVGGGAQETQYF.

This clone was seen only once. CDR3 in DNA: TGTGCCAGCAGCTTAGGTCTAGCGGGGAACCAAGAGACCCAGTACTTC. Amino acid sequence: CASSLGLAGNQETQYF. The chain is built from TRBV7-9 and TRBJ2-5, with TRBD2 matching over 9 bases. From germline, CDR1 is SEHNR and CDR2 FQNEAQ (reference sequence). The CDR3 has 16 amino acids. V lost 1 base and J lost 0; bases outside the gene matches: 3.

This clone was found once. The J gene is TRBJ1-4, the V gene TRBV6-5; TRBD1 might be the D (5 bases). Germline lookup yields CDR1 MNHEY and CDR2 SVGAGI. V lost 6 bases, J lost 0 bases, and 5 bases lay in between. This CDR3 has 13 amino acids. In DNA, the CDR3 is TGTGCCAGCAGGGACACAACTAATGAAAAACTGTTTTTT. Its translation: CASRDTTNEKLFF.

This clone was recorded once. The chain carries TRBV5-4 and TRBJ2-5; D not resolved. Germline CDR1 SGHNT, CDR2 YYREEE (reference sequence). Trimming took off 4 bases at V and 3 bases at J, with 13 bases between the two ends. The CDR3 sequence is 14 residues long. The DNA for the CDR3 is TGTGCCAGCAGCCCGGGTGGTTGGGAAGAGACCCAGTACTTC. It codes for CASSPGGWEETQYF.

On this clone: A read error may account for a junction end that differs from germline. This chain connects TRBV19 to TRBJ2-2; 8 positions match TRBD2. The germline V gene has CDR1 LNHDA and CDR2 SQIVND (reference sequence). CDR3 size: 16 residues. CDR3 residues: CASSIGGGRNAGELFF. The CDR3 DNA follows: TGTGCCAGTAGTATAGGGGGCGGGAGGAACGCCGGGGAGCTGTTTTTT.

The J gene is TRBJ1-3, the V gene TRBV19; D remains unclear. This CDR3 contains 13 residues. With 5 bases removed from V and 0 bases from J, the gap between germline ends came to 5 bases. Germline values: CDR1 LNHDA, CDR2 SQIVND (reference sequence). The DNA of the CDR3 is TGTGCCAGTAGTCGGAGCTCTGGAAACACCATATATTTT. It yields the protein CASSRSSGNTIYF.

CDR3 nucleotide sequence: TGTGCCAGCAGCCGCCGGACAGGGGAAACGAACACTGAAGCTTTCTTT. It specifies CASSRRTGETNTEAFF. The chain uses TRBV7-8 and TRBJ1-1; 9 bases are shared with TRBD1. The ends lost 5 bases at V and 1 base at J; junction bases unmatched: 8. CDR3 length equals 16 residues. Per germline, CDR1 SGHVS and CDR2 FQNEAQ.

This chain joins TRBV6-2 or TRBV6-3 and TRBJ1-5; D perhaps matches TRBD1 (6 bases). Germline loops: CDR1 MNHEY, CDR2 SVGEGT. The CDR3 has 18 amino acids. Deletions cut 4 bases from V and 7 bases from J, with 26 bases between. The DNA for the CDR3 is TGTGCCAGCAGTTGGTTATCAGGGAAGGGGGATTCAAGACAGCCCCAGCATTTT. The encoded protein is CASSWLSGKGDSRQPQHF.

The V gene is TRBV28, the J gene TRBJ1-1; the D is unclear. The CDR3 runs 11 residues. V lost 6 bases to trimming and J lost 1 base, with 3 bases between them. Germline V gene lookup returns CDR1 MDHEN and CDR2 SYDVKM. In DNA, the CDR3 is TGTGCCAGCAGGGCGAACACTGAAGCTTTCTTT. Amino acid sequence: CASRANTEAFF.